This T cell receptor (beta chain) originates from a study of T cells in Graves' hyperthyroidism and ophthalmopathy. Ten or more counts support this clonotype. CDR3 length equals 14 residues. Trimming took 6 bases from V and 4 from J; bases not matched to a gene: 4. The germline gives CDR1 DFQATT, CDR2 SNEGSKA (reference sequence). RNA transcripts gave rise to amplified TCR beta CDR3 regions. Primed by the HTBI set, a first-round RT-PCR was run on the TCR CDR3. TCRdb reprocessed the multiplex PCR reads with MiXCR, giving one entry per CDR3 protein. The table has 550,000 to 650,000 distinct CDR3 sequences, approximately 15% seen once.

V gene TRBV20-1 combines with J gene TRBJ2-1; TRBD2 agrees at 12 bases. The sample consisted of blood. The source of this sequence is a middle-aged woman with Graves' hyperthyroidism. CDR3 bases: TGCAGTGCGGCGACTAGCGGGGGTTACAATGAGCAGTTCTTC. As protein: CSAATSGGYNEQFF.